A selection of T cell receptor beta chains follows, all from one sample in a study of blood T cell repertoires in COVID-19. Only in-frame clones appear in the TCRdb table, and some are missing; sequencing was by immunoSEQ multiplex PCR. The data hold a few hundred thousand clones, with 70% to 90% observed a single time. The sequencing sample was made of peripheral blood. The origin of the receptors is a man aged 35 to 55 with acute or convalescent COVID-19. CDR3s leave out the opening cysteine and the closing phenylalanine or tryptophan.

>TRBV5-5|TRBJ1-6
ASSLVPEVRVSPLH
>TRBV28|TRBJ2-3
ASGGQSNTQY
>TRBV3-1/TRBV3-2|TRBJ1-6
ASSQEGVGGYNSPLH
>TRBV5-5|TRBJ1-6
ASSLRIVGGADNSPLH
>TRBV28|TRBJ2-2
ASSLNVEVTGELF
>TRBV9|TRBJ2-7
ASSEGAGTGEQY
>TRBV19|TRBJ2-5
ASSTGTTQETQY
>TRBV3-1/TRBV3-2|TRBJ2-1
ASSPVSSGISSAEQF
>TRBV19|TRBJ2-7
ASSQSRGRSYEQY
>TRBV9|TRBJ2-2
ASSVYTLASSGAPDTGELF
>TRBV11-2|TRBJ2-7
ASSYGPGGDYEQY
>TRBV9|TRBJ1-1
ASSTQPDSEAF
>TRBV11-2|TRBJ2-5
ASSYNADSRGETQY
>TRBV9|TRBJ1-1
ASSGELQGVAEAF
>TRBV18|TRBJ1-1
ASSQTGVTEAF
>TRBV4-1|TRBJ2-5
ASSPQRSGVGQETQY
>TRBV7-3|TRBJ2-7
ASSSSGGLEQY
>TRBV3-1/TRBV3-2|TRBJ2-2
ASSLGLAGVATGELF
>TRBV5-6|TRBJ1-5
ASSPGTESDQPQH
>TRBV4-1|TRBJ1-1
ASSQEGHQNTEAF
>TRBV28|TRBJ1-2
ASSPNRPYGYT
>TRBV9|TRBJ1-3
ASSVEGSGNTIY
>TRBV7-3|TRBJ2-3
ASSLSRSADTQY
>TRBV7-3|TRBJ2-3
ASSPSGTYTDTQY
>TRBV29-1|TRBJ2-3
SVTGTSGVSTDTQY
>TRBV2|TRBJ1-5
ASRGQADYSNQPQH
>TRBV27|TRBJ1-2
ASSRTGGNHYGYT
>TRBV19|TRBJ1-1
ASSGEMNTEAF
>TRBV18|TRBJ2-3
ASSPYSSGVPGDTQY
>TRBV5-8|TRBJ1-2
ASTALQGIGGYT
>TRBV4-1|TRBJ1-2
ASSQVSQGFYGYT
>TRBV5-1|TRBJ1-1
ASSFPGRTEAF
>TRBV5-4|TRBJ1-3
ASSQALSGNTIY
>TRBV9|TRBJ1-6
ASSGVDRPPGEPLH
>TRBV13|TRBJ2-3
ASSFSTRPQY
>TRBV11-2|TRBJ2-5
ASSLVLRTEETQY
>TRBV10-3|TRBJ1-1
AISESGRGQAF
>TRBV11-2|TRBJ1-1
ASTTQMAGGTEAF
>TRBV7-9|TRBJ2-2
ASSKLGTARTGELF
>TRBV30|TRBJ1-2
AWSLDRGGGYT
>TRBV28|TRBJ1-1
ASSLWRLNTEAF
>TRBV12-3/TRBV12-4|TRBJ1-1
ASRNAGTAF
>TRBV7-9|TRBJ1-1
ASSLAQGMNTEAF